This TCR beta chain was recorded in a study of blood T cell repertoires in COVID-19. Measured with immunoSEQ multiplex PCR; TCRdb has only the in-frame clones, and not every one. The profile shows fewer than 300,000 clones, approximately 90% of them singletons. A remark on this clone: This sample also contains other DNA sequences that code for the same CDR3.

V shed 3 bases, J shed 2 bases, and the junction held 1 base outside the gene matches. Looked up from germline, CDR1 is KGHSH and CDR2 is LQKENI. The CDR3 loop spans 15 amino acids. Specimen: peripheral blood. The V and J genes are TRBV18 and TRBJ1-2, with TRBD1 identical over 12 bases. The sequence came from a man in his sixties who had recovered from COVID-19. The CDR3 DNA reads as TGTGCCAGCTCACCGGGACAGGGGGCGAACTATGGCTACACCTTC. The encoded protein is CASSPGQGANYGYTF.